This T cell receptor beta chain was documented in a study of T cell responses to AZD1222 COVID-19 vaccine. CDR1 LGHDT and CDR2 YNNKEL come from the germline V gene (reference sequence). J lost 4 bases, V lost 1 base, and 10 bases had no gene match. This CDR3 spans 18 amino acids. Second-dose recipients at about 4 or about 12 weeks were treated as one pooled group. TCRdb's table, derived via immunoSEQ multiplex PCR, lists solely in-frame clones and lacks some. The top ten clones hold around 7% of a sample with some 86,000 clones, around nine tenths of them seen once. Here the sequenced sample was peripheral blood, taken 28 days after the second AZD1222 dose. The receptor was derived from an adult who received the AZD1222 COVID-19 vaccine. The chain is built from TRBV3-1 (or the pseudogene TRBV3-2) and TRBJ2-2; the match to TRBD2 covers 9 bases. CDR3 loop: CASSQVASGAGGTGELFF. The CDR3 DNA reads TGTGCCAGCAGCCAAGTCGCTAGCGGGGCGGGGGGCACCGGGGAGCTGTTTTTT.